This T cell receptor (beta chain) was sequenced during a study of CD8 T cells in ankylosing spondylitis. This clonotype came up many times. Its antigen is unknown. TCRdb re-derived calls from the 5' RACE reads in MiXCR, one entry per CDR3 protein. The profile shows about 120,000 distinct CDR3 sequences, roughly 13% of them singletons. General study results and limits: Reactive arthritis synovial fluid and blood were previously reported to contain some motif variants. Roughly eight highly homologous variants made up a TCR beta motif, and this motif appeared characteristic of ankylosing spondylitis blood. Within peripheral blood, clones linked to disease were CD8+ and relatively rare.

Sequenced input: blood, either unsorted or a sorted T cell fraction (not recorded which). The TCR comes from a female donor with ankylosing spondylitis or in good health (not recorded which).

CDR3 sequence (DNA): TGCGCCAGCAGCCAACCGACAAACAGAACCAATGAGCAGTTCTTC. Protein: CASSQPTNRTNEQFF. The rearrangement uses TRBV4-1 and TRBJ2-1; the D is unclear. Germline CDR1 and CDR2: MGHRA and YSYEKL. V dropped 2 bases and J dropped 6 bases, with 14 bases sitting between them. CDR3 size: 15 residues.